These 7 T cell receptor beta chains originate from one sample sequenced in a study of OX40 agonist ivuxolimab in advanced cancers. Libraries were prepared by immunoSEQ multiplex PCR; TCRdb keeps only in-frame clonotypes and omits some of them. Of about 72,000 clones detected, about 85% appear once; the ten largest clones hold approximately 5%. The specimen comprised CD4+ or CD8+ T cells sorted from blood, sampled in a trial of the OX40 agonist ivuxolimab. The origin of the receptors is an adult with an advanced solid tumor such as melanoma, head and neck, liver or kidney cancer.

The chain uses TRBV6-5 and TRBJ1-4; D ambiguous. Germline assignment: CDR1 MNHEY and CDR2 SVGAGI. This CDR3 has 16 residues. The germline V and J ends were trimmed by 2 bases and 8 bases, with 18 bases remaining between them. This CDR3 reads CASSYGAPGKGEKLFF. The CDR3 DNA sequence: TGTGCCAGCAGTTACGGTGCCCCGGGAAAGGGCGAAAAACTGTTTTTT.

The chain couples TRBV7-3 to TRBJ2-3; possible D gene TRBD1, 6 bases. Germline V gene lookup returns CDR1 SGHTA and CDR2 FQGTGA. The CDR3 consists of 17 residues. V lost 0 bases and J lost 5, with 18 bases in between. The CDR3 sequence: CASSLTGQQGSLDTQYF. DNA for the CDR3: TGTGCCAGCAGCTTAACTGGACAGCAGGGCTCATTAGATACGCAGTATTTT. The full variable domain, rest sourced from reference TRBV7-3 and TRBJ2-3, is GAGVSQTPSNKVTEKGKYVELRCDPISGHTALYWYRQSLGQGPEFLIYFQGTGAADDSGLPNDRFFAVRPEGSVSTLKIQRTERGDSAVYLCASSLTGQQGSLDTQYFGPGTRLTVL.

The V call is TRBV5-1, the J call TRBJ2-5; perhaps TRBD2 as D (6 bases). Trimming shortened V by 0 bases and J by 5 bases, and 14 bases separated the two germline ends. This CDR3 comprises 15 residues. The germline V gene has CDR1 SGHRS and CDR2 YFSETQ. CDR3 sequence reads: CASSLVGASEETQYF. The CDR3 DNA follows: TGCGCCAGCAGCTTGGTCGGGGCTAGCGAGGAGACCCAGTACTTC.

This clone was seen once. The rearrangement joins TRBV30 to TRBJ1-3; the D gene is possibly TRBD1 (5 bases). From germline, CDR1 is GTSNPN and CDR2 SVGIG (reference sequence). V gave up 3 bases and J gave up 2 bases, with 14 bases separating them. The CDR3 runs 15 residues. The CDR3 loop reads CAWSYGAGTGNTIYF. CDR3 in DNA: TGTGCCTGGAGCTATGGGGCAGGGACTGGAAACACCATATATTTT.

In this sample, this clone turned up once. The chain carries TRBV6-6 and TRBJ1-1; TRBD1 is a possible D gene (5 bases). Germline CDR1 MNHNY, CDR2 SVGAGI (reference sequence). The CDR3 covers 14 residues. Trimming shortened V by 2 bases and J by 5 bases, and 12 bases separated the two germline ends. The CDR3 here is CASSYSMRGTEAFF. Written as DNA, the CDR3 is TGTGCCAGCAGTTACAGTATGAGGGGAACTGAAGCTTTCTTT.

The chain uses TRBV6-5 and TRBJ2-5, with D perhaps being TRBD1 or TRBD2 (5 bases each). V gave up 6 bases and J gave up 7 bases, with 21 bases separating them. The CDR3 contains 15 residues. The germline CDR1 and CDR2 sequences are MNHEY and SVGAGI. The CDR3 nucleotides read TGTGCCAGCAGCCCCTGGGGCAGCCCGGGGATGACCCAGTACTTC. Amino acids: CASSPWGSPGMTQYF.

V gene TRBV6-5 combines with J gene TRBJ1-1; 8 bases agree with TRBD1. The junction had 6 bases not matched to a gene; V was cut back by 6 bases and J by 6 bases. This CDR3 comprises 13 residues. In germline, CDR1 is MNHEY, CDR2 SVGAGI. CDR3 coding DNA: TGTGCCAGCAGCCTACTGGGACAGGCTGAAGCTTTCTTT. Translated, it gives CASSLLGQAEAFF.